Each of the 14 T cell receptor beta chains below was sequenced from the same sample in a study of OX40 agonist ivuxolimab in advanced cancers. The protocol was immunoSEQ multiplex PCR, while the TCRdb copy is restricted to in-frame clones and leaves out a portion. This repertoire shows about 25,000 clones, 78% found once; its top ten account for about 1.3%. The starting material was CD4+ or CD8+ T cells sorted from blood, obtained in a trial of the OX40 agonist ivuxolimab. The receptors originated from an adult with an advanced solid tumor such as melanoma, head and neck, liver or kidney cancer.

The chain links TRBV28 to TRBJ1-5, with TRBD1 matching over 8 bases. CDR1 and CDR2 (germline): MDHEN, SYDVKM. V lost 5 bases to trimming and J lost 4 bases; unmatched junction nucleotides: 4. This CDR3 spans 14 amino acids. CDR3 sequence: CASSPGQGNQPQHF. CDR3 DNA: TGTGCCAGCAGTCCCGGACAGGGTAATCAGCCCCAGCATTTT.

V usage is TRBV4-3 and J usage is TRBJ2-7; D is perhaps TRBD1 (5 bases). The CDR3 consists of 13 residues. Per germline, CDR1 LGHNA and CDR2 YSLEER. The V gene lost 6 bases and the J gene lost 3 bases, with 12 bases spanning the gap. Here the CDR3 reads CASSRRTFYEQYF. The CDR3 DNA is TGCGCCAGCAGTCGCAGGACATTCTACGAGCAGTACTTC.

The chain carries TRBV7-2 and TRBJ2-3; D unresolved. Germline V gene data show CDR1 as SGHTA and CDR2 as FQGNSA. The CDR3 contains 14 residues. V was cut by 3 bases and J by 2 bases, with 9 bases left in between. The CDR3 region is CASSLRRTTDTQYF. The CDR3 DNA reads as TGTGCCAGCAGCTTGCGGCGGACCACAGATACGCAGTATTTT.

The V and J genes are TRBV9 and TRBJ2-5; 8 positions match TRBD2. There are 15 residues in the CDR3. V gave up 3 bases and J gave up 1 base; unmatched junction bases: 5. Germline V gene lookup returns CDR1 SGDLS and CDR2 YYNGEE. CDR3 loop: CASSAGGISQETQYF. The CDR3 bases are TGTGCCAGCAGCGCGGGGGGGATATCCCAAGAGACCCAGTACTTC.

The chain employs TRBV2 and TRBJ2-7; 8 nucleotides align to TRBD1. Trimming took 4 bases from V and 4 from J; bases not matched to a gene: 6. The CDR3 is 14 amino acids. Germline V CDR1 and CDR2: SNHLY, FYNNEI. As DNA, the CDR3 is TGTGCCAGCAGTGCAACAGGGGGTTGGTACGAGCAGTACTTC. Translation gives CASSATGGWYEQYF. The entire variable domain, with the rest obtained from reference TRBV2 and TRBJ2-7, is as follows: EPEVTQTPSHQVTQMGQEVILRCVPISNHLYFYWYRQILGQKVEFLVSFYNNEISEKSEIFDDQFSVERPDGSNFTLKIRSTKLEDSAMYFCASSATGGWYEQYFGPGTRLTVT.

The gene calls are TRBV7-2 and TRBJ2-3; 10 bases match TRBD2. CDR3 size: 14 residues. Germline lookup yields CDR1 SGHTA and CDR2 FQGNSA. The J segment lost 5 bases and the V segment lost 4 bases, leaving 3 bases of the junction unmatched. The CDR3 loop is CASSSWTSGDTQYF. CDR3 DNA sequence: TGTGCCAGCAGCTCCTGGACTAGCGGAGATACGCAGTATTTT.

This sequence joins TRBV6-5 and TRBJ2-2; 8 bases align to TRBD1. The CDR3 is 14 amino acids. The germline CDR1 and CDR2 sequences are MNHEY and SVGAGI. V lost 6 bases and J lost 4; bases outside the gene matches: 4. CDR3 nucleotides: TGTGCCAGCAGGACACAGGGGGGCACCGGGGAGCTGTTTTTT. As protein: CASRTQGGTGELFF.

V is TRBV4-1 and J is TRBJ1-3; no firm D call. V was shortened by 0 bases and J by 4 bases, with 10 bases between the two germline ends. This CDR3 contains 15 residues. The germline gives CDR1 MGHRA, CDR2 YSYEKL. The CDR3 DNA is TGCGCCAGCAGCCAAGAACCCGGAGGGGGAAACACCATATATTTT. This codes for CASSQEPGGGNTIYF.

The CDR3, as DNA: TGTGCCAGCAGCAAAGGGAAACAGGGGAGAAACAAAAACATTCAGTACTTC. It translates to CASSKGKQGRNKNIQYF. This rearrangement joins TRBV21-1 to TRBJ2-4; the table calls TRBD1, which could not be checked here. TRBV21-1 is described as a pseudogene. This CDR3 has 17 amino acids.

This clone appeared a single time. This sequence joins TRBV11-2 and TRBJ2-1; TRBD2 is a possible D gene (7 bases). Trimming took 3 bases from V and 9 from J, leaving 24 bases between them. This CDR3 is 17 amino acids long. Germline CDR1 is SGHAT and CDR2 is FQNNGV. CDR3 protein: CASSFNVLGAGAAEQFF. The CDR3 DNA reads as TGTGCCAGCAGCTTTAACGTCCTAGGGGCGGGGGCGGCTGAGCAGTTCTTC.

The rearrangement uses TRBV11-3 and TRBJ2-3; D call uncertain. The germline gives CDR1 SGHNT, CDR2 YENEEA. The CDR3 is made up of 13 amino acids. V was clipped by 0 bases and J by 0 bases, with 1 base between them. DNA of the CDR3: TGTGCCAGCAGCTTAGACAGCACAGATACGCAGTATTTT. Protein product: CASSLDSTDTQYF. The whole variable domain, filled in from reference TRBV11-3 and TRBJ2-3, reads EAGVVQSPRYKIIEKKQPVAFWCNPISGHNTLYWYLQNLGQGPELLIRYENEEAVDDSQLPKDRFSAERLKGVDSTLKIQPAELGDSAVYLCASSLDSTDTQYFGPGTRLTVL.

The J gene is TRBJ2-7, the V gene TRBV6-5; 7 bases match TRBD1. CDR3 length: 13 residues. V dropped 5 bases and J dropped 5; count of bases not matched to a gene: 6. Per germline, CDR1 MNHEY and CDR2 SVGAGI. This CDR3 is CASSEPTGNEQYF. The CDR3 nucleotides read TGTGCCAGCAGTGAGCCGACAGGGAACGAGCAGTACTTC.

V and J are TRBV5-1 and TRBJ1-3; tentatively, D is TRBD1 (5 bases). The V and J ends lost 4 bases and 0 bases respectively, with 11 bases between them. Germline CDR1 is SGHRS and CDR2 is YFSETQ. This CDR3 spans 15 amino acids. CDR3 protein: CASSPGRISGNTIYF. DNA of the CDR3: TGCGCCAGCAGCCCGGGACGGATCTCTGGAAACACCATATATTTT.

This clone has only one observation. The chain employs TRBV7-8 and TRBJ2-1, with a possible D match to TRBD1 (5 bases). Germline-derived CDR1 and CDR2 are SGHVS and FQNEAQ. Trimming took 5 bases from V and 3 from J, leaving 8 bases between them. The CDR3 extends over 13 amino acids. The CDR3: CASSPQGYNEQFF. CDR3 nucleotide sequence: TGTGCCAGCAGCCCCCAGGGCTACAATGAGCAGTTCTTC.